The 14 T cell receptor beta chains reported below all come from one sample, sequenced in a study of T cell repertoires in cytomegalovirus infection. TCRdb reanalysed the reads using MiXCR and keeps one entry per CDR3 protein. The table lists 200,000 to 250,000 distinct CDR3 sequences, approximately 22% of them singletons. The sequencing input was CD8+ T cells from PBMCs. These TCRs come from a human donor in good health (CMV status not recorded). Some clones in this sample may be carry-over from other donors' samples.

The chain combines TRBV19 with TRBJ2-1, with 10 bases aligning to TRBD2. Germline V gene lookup returns CDR1 LNHDA and CDR2 SQIVND (reference sequence). The CDR3 loop spans 17 amino acids. Trimming cost V 3 bases and J 4 bases; bases outside gene matches: 9. The CDR3 here is CASSIPLAGGAYNEQFF. The CDR3 nucleotides are TGTGCCAGTAGTATCCCCTTAGCGGGGGGAGCGTACAATGAGCAGTTCTTC.

This clonotype has only a few counts. The chain employs TRBV7-6 and TRBJ2-7; D not certain. The CDR3 length is 16 residues. Trimming pared 5 bases from V and 6 bases from J, leaving 23 bases between. The V gene's germline CDR1 is SGHVS and CDR2 FNYEAQ. CDR3 coding DNA: TGTGCCAGCAGCGAAGAAGGTTCAGGCCTGACCGGCGAGCAGTACTTC. Translated, it gives CASSEEGSGLTGEQYF.

The chain is built from TRBV29-1 and TRBJ2-7; D gene ambiguous. Germline lookup yields CDR1 SQVTM and CDR2 ANQGSEA. The CDR3 spans 12 residues. Trimming left V 4 bases short and J 2 bases short, with 9 bases between. The CDR3 DNA reads as TGCAGCGTTGCCGGGCAGACCTACGAGCAGTACTTC. It codes for CSVAGQTYEQYF.

This clonotype was counted a few times. The chain has TRBV28 and TRBJ2-1; possibly TRBD2 for D (5 bases). The germline V gene has CDR1 MDHEN and CDR2 SYDVKM. The CDR3 totals 16 residues. V gave up 3 bases and J gave up 0 bases, with 12 bases separating them. The CDR3 sequence: CASSFLGEFSYNEQFF. The CDR3 DNA sequence: TGTGCCAGCAGTTTTCTTGGGGAGTTCTCCTACAATGAGCAGTTCTTC.

The CDR3 coding sequence is TGTGCCAGCAGTGTAGGGGACGGGACTGAAGCTTTCTTT. The encoded protein is CASSVGDGTEAFF. The chain is built from TRBV2 and TRBJ1-1, with D perhaps TRBD1 (5 bases). The V gene lost 4 bases and the J gene lost 5 bases, with 11 bases spanning the gap. Germline V gene data show CDR1 as SNHLY and CDR2 as FYNNEI. This CDR3 region has 13 residues.

The rearrangement links TRBV7-8 to TRBJ1-4; TRBD1 might be the D (5 bases). With 5 bases removed from V and 3 bases from J, the gap between germline ends came to 16 bases. CDR1 SGHVS and CDR2 FQNEAQ come from the germline V gene. This CDR3 is built from 16 residues. The CDR3 spells CASSAHGGVANEKLFF. For the CDR3, the DNA is TGTGCCAGCAGCGCCCATGGGGGGGTGGCTAATGAAAAACTGTTTTTT. The variable domain in full, completed from reference TRBV7-8 and TRBJ1-4, reads GAGVSQSPRYKVAKRGQDVALRCDPISGHVSLFWYQQALGQGPEFLTYFQNEAQLDKSGLPSDRFFAERPEGSVSTLKIQRTQQEDSAVYLCASSAHGGVANEKLFFGSGTQLSVL.

This clonotype was detected only a few times. This chain uses TRBV12-3 or TRBV12-4 with TRBJ2-1, with 7 bases identical to TRBD2. The CDR3 length is 13 residues. V dropped 7 bases and J dropped 9; count of bases not matched to a gene: 9. CDR3 in amino acids: CASTPGTIFEQFF. CDR3 bases: TGTGCCAGCACCCCGGGGACTATCTTTGAGCAGTTCTTC.

The CDR3 region has the DNA TGTGCCAGCACCCCCCTCCCACTAGCGGGGGGCCCGACAGATACGCAGTATTTT. Its translation is CASTPLPLAGGPTDTQYF. The chain uses TRBV2 and TRBJ2-3; 12 bases agree with TRBD2. CDR3 length: 18 residues. The V segment lost 7 bases and the J segment 3 bases; nucleotides outside the gene matches: 14. Germline V gene sequence: CDR1 SNHLY, CDR2 FYNNEI.

The rearrangement links TRBV2 to TRBJ2-5; D uncertain. CDR1 SNHLY and CDR2 FYNNEI come from the germline V gene. Trimming pared 0 bases from V and 2 bases from J, leaving 10 bases between. The CDR3 has 15 residues. The chain's CDR3 is CASSEAQQFQETQYF. As DNA, the CDR3 is TGTGCCAGCAGTGAAGCGCAACAGTTTCAAGAGACCCAGTACTTC.

A note on this clonotype: A read error may explain this, as a much larger clone is one base away. The chain carries TRBV7-9 and TRBJ2-7; D is tentatively TRBD1 or TRBD2 (5 bases each). The CDR3 runs 13 residues. The germline V gene has CDR1 SEHNR and CDR2 FQNEAQ (reference sequence). CDR3 coding DNA: TGTACCAGCAGTCGGGACGGGACCTACGAGCAGTACTTC. As protein: CTSSRDGTYEQYF.

There are many counts of this clonotype. This rearrangement joins TRBV7-9 to TRBJ1-4; D gene unclear. Germline V gives CDR1 SEHNR, CDR2 FQNEAQ (reference sequence). This CDR3 region has 13 residues. V gave up 6 bases and J gave up 7 bases, with 12 bases separating them. CDR3 in amino acids: CASRDDMGEKLFF. The CDR3 DNA reads as TGTGCCAGCAGGGATGACATGGGTGAAAAACTGTTTTTT.

CDR3 nucleotide sequence: TGTGCCAGCAAGGGGGCGGGTCAGCCCCAGCATTTT. As protein: CASKGAGQPQHF. V gene TRBV12-3 or TRBV12-4 combines with J gene TRBJ1-5; 7 bases are shared with TRBD1. J gave up 6 bases and V 7 bases, and 3 bases lay outside the gene matches. The CDR3 is 12 residues long.

In the case of this clonotype: One end of the junction varies from germline; a read error may be responsible. This chain uses TRBV7-6 with TRBJ1-1, with D uncertain. CDR1 and CDR2 from the germline V gene are SGHVS and FNYEAQ. The length of the CDR3 is 13 residues. CDR3 DNA sequence: TGTGTCAGCAGCTCTAACAAGAACACTGAAGCTTTCTTT. It yields the protein CVSSSNKNTEAFF.

This clonotype appeared a few times. The chain uses TRBV11-2 and TRBJ2-3; D gene ambiguous. This CDR3 contains 14 residues. V was clipped by 3 bases and J by 5 bases, with 12 bases between them. CDR1 is SGHAT and CDR2 is FQNNGV in the germline V gene. The CDR3 coding sequence is TGTGCCAGCAGCTTCGGACCCTGGGGAGATACGCAGTATTTT. It yields the protein CASSFGPWGDTQYF. The whole variable domain, remainder taken from reference TRBV11-2 and TRBJ2-3, is EAGVAQSPRYKIIEKRQSVAFWCNPISGHATLYWYQQILGQGPKLLIQFQNNGVVDDSQLPKDRFSAERLKGVDSTLKIQPAKLEDSAVYLCASSFGPWGDTQYFGPGTRLTVL.